This TCR beta chain was sequenced in a study of cytomegalovirus exposure and HLA in healthy donors (TCRdb year 2017). Study-wide context: An earlier analysis of approximately 640 of the donors reported roughly 270 Gb of sequence data and some 120 million unique TCR beta sequences from 150 million to 200 million T cells. Roughly 300 gigabases of sequencing data and about 92 million unique TCR sequences made up an early release that covered approximately 700 HLA-typed donors. HLA typing included class I and class II loci at four-digit resolution. The study profiled the T cell repertoires of about 640 subjects by immunosequencing and related them to cytomegalovirus serostatus. The study was designed to test whether signatures of past pathogen exposure could be identified by cataloging public T cell receptors. Besides the first cohort of hundreds of subjects, a separate validation cohort made up of 120 different subjects was used. A few DR-DQ haplotypes were treated as single units for association and clustering because of strong linkage in the cohort. To predict cytomegalovirus infection status, the study combined high-throughput TCR immunosequencing, statistical association of individual TCRs with disease status, and machine learning. Donor age, sex, ethnicity and CMV serostatus were compiled together with the repertoire data. A later genetic analysis used genome-wide SNP genotypes for about three fifths of the roughly 700 donors, treating that subset as a discovery cohort. On average, around 200,000 unique TCR beta nucleotide sequences were sequenced per donor among 350 to 400 genotyped donors of the cohort, with 15% to 20% of those sequences being non-productive. In an earlier analysis of a few hundred of the donors, high-throughput TCR beta sequencing was used to judge whether each TCR beta V gene segment behaved as functional or pseudogenic. Every discovery cohort repertoire had been produced on one sequencing platform. The later analysis used no new phenotypic data to find candidate immune exposures, relying instead on TCR beta sequences and their occurrence across donors. Among the roughly 380 genotyped donors, approximately 81% belonged to the genetic ancestry cluster associated with self-reported Caucasian donors. A later analysis re-analyzed previously published TCR beta repertoires from 550 to 700 donors and added high-resolution HLA genotyping to study TCR occurrence patterns. Typing coverage differed by locus: A, B, C, DRB1 and DQB1 were typed in roughly 629-630 donors, DQA1 in approximately 520, DPA1 in some 600, and DPB1 in approximately 450.

Library creation used the immunoSEQ multiplex PCR assay. The multiplex PCR relied on a mix of 60 forward primers for TCR Vbeta segments and 13 reverse primers for TCR Jbeta segments. The CDR3 region of rearranged TCR beta genes was amplified from genomic DNA with a multiplex PCR assay. Amplified TCR beta libraries were sequenced as 87-base-pair reads on the Illumina HiSeq System. Regarding the original processing steps: A later analysis tallied around 87 million unique TCR beta chains across the roughly 610 repertoires, and 10 million to 11 million of those chains were shared by two or more donors. Raw reads were error-corrected and collapsed into unique sequences by a nearest-neighbor algorithm in which closely related sequences were merged to remove PCR and sequencing errors. V, D and J gene segments were assigned by aligning CDR3 sequences to IMGT reference sequences. For a sequence to be retained, at least a six-nucleotide match to both a V gene segment and a J gene segment was required. A rearrangement counted as productive if the CDR3 had no stop codons and remained in frame with V and J, and every other rearrangement counted as non-productive. Following IMGT convention, CDR3 was defined as the stretch from the second conserved V-encoded cysteine up to the conserved J-encoded phenylalanine. In an earlier analysis of around 540 of the donors, sequences lacking an unambiguous match to a single V gene segment were excluded. An earlier analysis of some 500 of the donors classified V segments as functional when productive rearrangements were above 56.7% and as segregating when the standard deviation between donors was above 5%. To diagnose cytomegalovirus status from the catalog of TCR beta chain sequences, a statistical classification framework was built. V and J gene assignment, in a later analysis, came from comparing TCR nucleotide sequences with IMGT/GENE-DB human TR gene sequences. In a later analysis, CDR3 sequences and most-parsimonious VDJ recombination scenarios were assigned using the TCRdist pipeline. In a later analysis, each TCR beta chain was defined by its CDR3 amino acid sequence together with its V-gene family, and reads lacking a unique V-gene family were excluded. To address suspected cross-contamination and a sequencing artifact, a later analysis removed approximately 600 highly shared, low-generation-probability nucleotide sequences. In a later analysis, a clonal expansion index for each public chain was calculated from normalized within-repertoire ranks of inferred template counts. In a later analysis, generation probabilities were computed with a VDJ recombination model fitted to out-of-frame rearrangements, and the resulting probabilities were checked against IGoR. A later analysis scored TCR-TCR, TCR-HLA and TCR-CMV co-occurrence with hypergeometric tests, applying a repertoire-size bias correction to TCR pairs. False discovery rates were estimated in a later analysis by permuting HLA or CMV assignments 20 times. A later analysis grouped co-occurring TCRs with DBSCAN, adding TCRdist sequence similarity when clustering within HLA-allele-positive subsets. Repertoires with fewer than 30,000 or more than 120,000 public chains were left out of co-occurrence clustering, as were four to six repertoires with anomalous nucleotide sharing. What TCRdb holds here is the immuneACCESS table cut down to in-frame rearrangements. Part of the clones is not present; checked against another copy, under half of the missing clones reflect an unresolved V gene, and the others are unexplained. V, J and clone size are taken as reported in that table, and D and trimming were inferred from the DNA itself. The table for this sample lists roughly 170,000 clones; less than 90% of them were counted only once. The ten most abundant clones make up about 4.4% of the sample.

The CDR3 covers 17 residues, taking in both the cysteine and the phenylalanine. Only the CDR3 DNA is retained, 51 bases long and in frame from the first base. Reading the germline V gene gives CDR1 SGHRS and CDR2 YFSETQ. V is pared back by 0 bases and J by 0 bases, with 13 bases lying between the germline termini. Comment on this clone: The antigen it recognizes is unknown. Qualities for individual bases were not recorded, and no much larger clone is one base off.

The cohort was made up of approximately 670 healthy bone marrow donors. At the time of sampling, all cohort members were nominally healthy, though unrecorded immune exposures were likely present. The donor was CMV seropositive and was included in the group of 250 to 350 seropositive cohort members. A peripheral blood sample was collected from each donor, and TCR beta sequencing was performed on peripheral blood mononuclear cells. Genomic DNA extraction from the blood cell samples was performed with the Qiagen DNeasy Blood Extraction Kit. The study at large found these results: A further reported finding was that TCR beta sequences accurately predicted the HLA-A and HLA-B alleles for most subjects in the first cohort. In a later analysis, around 17,000 TCR beta sequences were associated with specific HLA alleles at a false discovery rate of 0.05. An association between a missense DCLRE1C variant and V-gene and J-gene trimming of TCR beta chains was found in a later genetic analysis and replicated in an independent cohort. In a later analysis, TCR association rates were found to vary across HLA loci, with the most associated TCRs seen for DRB1 alleles and the fewest for HLA-C alleles. Because counts were too low, seventeen rarely observed V segments, including chromosome 9 orphons, were left out of the earlier analysis of a few hundred of the donors. Across donors, most TCR sequences were observed very rarely, whereas some public TCRs were present in many individuals. Linkage disequilibrium might explain the correlated functional status among segregating V segments, but an unknown experimental factor could not be excluded. The study gave a list of more than 150 TCR beta chains associated with cytomegalovirus. Three of the identified cytomegalovirus-associated TCR beta chains were confirmed in vitro to be specific for cytomegalovirus antigens. Most CMV-associated TCR beta chains appeared to be HLA-restricted in a later analysis, and the HLA associations seemed to be driven largely by CMV exposure. The only immune exposure information available for the cohort was CMV serostatus. According to a later genetic analysis, donors in an Asian-associated ancestry cluster had fewer N-insertions in productive TCRs than the roughly 670-donor mean. A group of highly shared sequence variants was considered likely to be a technical artifact of the sequencing pipeline. In a later analysis, several top co-occurrence clusters were reported to appear linked to parvovirus B19, influenza, CMV and Epstein-Barr virus. Because the 87-base-pair reads could not distinguish some IMGT-functional V segments, including TRBV6-2 and TRBV6-3, those segments were excluded. Strong co-occurrence of HLA alleles, especially DR and DQ, made assigning TCR associations to individual alleles difficult. The presence/absence analyses assumed that sequencing depth was roughly uniform across donors, and that assumption may not be true. Because some donors lacked HLA typing at each locus, the association tests relied only on the typed subset. In an earlier analysis of some 540 of the donors, most TCR beta V segments appeared in productive rearrangements about 87% or about 30% of the time, broadly matching IMGT annotations. A later analysis found that HLA-associated TCR beta chains were more clonally expanded and had lower generation probabilities than equally common non-associated chains. In both the original and validation cohorts, the classifier was reported to diagnose cytomegalovirus status with high specificity and sensitivity. According to the authors, the approach could potentially be generalized to other disease states and immunological phenotypes. In this cohort, only TCR beta chains were sequenced, and detectable features were limited by the absence of alpha or paired-chain data.

The chain is assembled from TRBV5-1 and TRBJ1-3, with no confidently assigned D gene. The sample comprised PBMCs. This sequence originates from a woman aged 50 to 65 in good health and CMV-seropositive. CDR3 sequence: CASSLDGADNSGNTIYF. Here is the DNA: TGCGCCAGCAGCTTGGACGGAGCGGATAACTCTGGAAACACCATATATTTT. The entire variable domain, with the stretches around the CDR3 drawn from the reference TRBV5-1 and TRBJ1-3 proteins, is KAGVTQTPRYLIKTRGQQVTLSCSPISGHRSVSWYQQTPGQGLQFLFEYFSETQRNKGNFPGRFSGRQFSNSRSEMNVSTLELGDSALYLCASSLDGADNSGNTIYFGEGSWLTVV.